This entry is about one T cell receptor (beta chain). Its antigen is not known. The data stem from a study of cytomegalovirus exposure and HLA in healthy donors. Vbeta (60) and Jbeta (13) primers were used in the PCR. The protocol was immunoSEQ multiplex PCR, while the TCRdb copy is restricted to in-frame clones and leaves out a portion. The table has roughly 190,000 clones, about four fifths seen once. CDR3 size: 15 residues. Germline V gives CDR1 SGHVS, CDR2 FNYEAQ. V was clipped by 2 bases and J by 4 bases, with 13 bases between them. Study-wide findings and caveats: Sequencing probably produced one cluster of sequence variants that were highly shared.

The chain is built from TRBV7-6 and TRBJ2-3; a weak D match, TRBD2 (6 bases). The sequenced sample was PBMCs. The clonotype was recovered from a woman aged 45-59 years in good health and CMV-seropositive. The CDR3 DNA sequence: TGTGCCAGCAGCTTAAATATGGGGGGTTCAGATACGCAGTATTTT. Translating it yields CASSLNMGGSDTQYF.